This T cell receptor (beta chain) comes out of a study of Ad26.COV2.S vaccination and SARS-CoV-2 variants. Whole-study context: The donor participated in the COV1001 trial, in its Ad26.COV2.S arm.

The repertoire was sequenced with immunoSEQ multiplex PCR; TCRdb's copy has only in-frame clones and lacks some. Seen here are 350,000 to 400,000 clones, around nine tenths observed once, and the top ten hold 1.5% to 2%. In this sample, this clone turned up a few times. The antigen remains undetermined. Described treatment: 19 received Ad26.COV2.S at low or high dose, single or two shots; roughly 5 received placebo; per-sample allocation not given. The study sampled participants on day 63 after the first vaccine or placebo injection. The trim removed 2 bases at V and 6 bases at J, leaving 3 bases unmatched. The CDR3 sequence is 14 residues long. CDR1 and CDR2 from the germline V gene are SGHNT and YYREEE (reference sequence). Study results and limitations: With respect to non-spike TCR breadth, vaccine and placebo recipients were similar. Placebo recipients trailed vaccine recipients in spike-specific TCR breadth.

The chain is built from TRBV5-4 and TRBJ1-5; TRBD1 agrees at 9 bases. The input for sequencing was peripheral blood, taken in a trial of Ad26.COV2.S vaccine versus placebo. The origin of this receptor is a person aged 18-65 years who received the Ad26.COV2.S COVID-19 vaccine or a placebo. CDR3 DNA: TGTGCCAGCAGCTTACAGGGGGCTGGTCAGCCCCAGCATTTT. Its protein is CASSLQGAGQPQHF.